The present TCR beta chain was sequenced within a study of blood T cell repertoires in COVID-19. Study at large: PBMCs, B-cell-depleted T cells, or T cells provided the cDNA or gDNA that made up the material.

This CDR3 is built from 13 residues. Deletions cut 4 bases from V and 0 bases from J, with 9 bases between. CDR1 is SQVTM, CDR2 ANQGSEA, per germline. Some clones are missing from TCRdb's copy, which holds only in-frame ones; the method was immunoSEQ multiplex PCR. The sample holds about 55,000 clones, about nine tenths seen once. The genes are TRBV29-1 and TRBJ1-2; D is perhaps TRBD1 (5 bases). The specimen sequenced was peripheral blood. The receptor was isolated from an elderly man with acute or convalescent COVID-19. The CDR3 bases are TGCAGCGTTGCTGAAGGGGCTAACTATGGCTACACCTTC. Amino acids: CSVAEGANYGYTF.